What follows describes a single TCR beta chain. Produced via immunoSEQ multiplex PCR; TCRdb's table is partial and in-frame only. The data show around 120,000 clones, with 70% to 90% seen just once and around 1.8% held by the top ten. The data were taken from a study of radiation and T cells in renal cell carcinoma. The ends were cut back, 2 bases at V and 6 bases at J, with 11 bases in the middle. CDR3 size: 13 residues. The germline gives CDR1 SGHRS, CDR2 YFSETQ. Time point noted: blood 2 weeks post-SBRT. Treatment described: 15 Gy SBRT to primary tumor, nephrectomy 4 weeks later. This sequence joins TRBV5-1 and TRBJ1-2; D possibly corresponds to TRBD1 (6 bases). The receptor was derived from a woman between 55 and 75 years old with renal cell carcinoma. The sample in question was blood, obtained from a patient whose treatment included radiotherapy and nephrectomy. The CDR3 DNA is TGCGCCAGCAGCTTTGGCCAGGGGCATGGCTACACCTTC. This encodes CASSFGQGHGYTF.